This TCR beta chain was sequenced for a study of T cell changes during pregnancy in multiple sclerosis. Repertoires were generated with immunoSEQ multiplex PCR, while TCRdb's copy carries only in-frame clones and drops some. The sample has around 85,000 clones, 91% seen once. CDR1 and CDR2 from the germline V gene are MNHEY and SMNVEV (reference sequence). With 4 bases removed from V and 1 base from J, the gap between germline ends came to 16 bases. The CDR3 covers 16 residues. The sequence derives from a female donor in good health, serving as a control in a pregnancy study. Some clones in this sample may be carry-over from other donors' samples. This chain joins TRBV27 and TRBJ1-1; TRBD1 is a possible D gene (5 bases). The starting material was PBMCs, obtained in the first trimester of pregnancy. The CDR3 here is CASSSTRDSANTEAFF. CDR3 coding DNA: TGTGCCAGCAGTTCGACTCGGGACTCCGCGAACACTGAAGCTTTCTTT.